Below are 11 T cell receptor beta chains sequenced from a single sample in a study of post-analysis software for immune sequencing data. Study results and caveats: Patients used about five TRBV segments, including TRBV5-6, TRBV5-1 and TRBV20-1, more often than controls.

Their antigen targets remain unknown. Unique molecular identifiers were carried by the TCR beta cDNA libraries. TCRdb ran MiXCR on the PCR reads and lists one entry per CDR3 protein. The data hold 250,000 to 300,000 distinct CDR3 sequences, with less than 40% observed a single time. The sequenced material came from blood. Source of these receptors: a girl aged 5 to 17 with multiple sclerosis.

As for this clonotype: One base away lies a much larger clone, so this may be a sequencing read error. The rearrangement uses TRBV10-3 and TRBJ1-2, with a tentative D call TRBD1 (6 bases). This CDR3 region has 17 residues. The germline V gene encodes CDR1 ENHRY and CDR2 SYGVKD. The CDR3, as DNA: TGTGCCGTCAGAATGAGTGGGTTCACAGGGCCGACTTCCGGCTACACCTTC. Protein sequence: CAVRMSGFTGPTSGYTF.

The chain employs TRBV15 and TRBJ2-1; D is undetermined. CDR1 is LNHNV and CDR2 is YYDKDF in the germline V gene (reference sequence). Trimming cost V 1 base and J 10 bases, with 11 bases left between them. The CDR3 is made up of 13 amino acids. CDR3 sequence reads: CATSRGARPEQFF. The CDR3 coding sequence is TGTGCCACCAGCAGAGGGGCAAGACCGGAGCAGTTCTTC.

The gene calls are TRBV6-1 and TRBJ1-1; the match to TRBD1 covers 7 bases. In germline, CDR1 is MNHNS, CDR2 SASEGT. The length of the CDR3 is 14 residues. V was clipped by 7 bases and J by 3 bases; unmatched bases: 8. The CDR3 loop reads CASTEQGGDTEAFF. The CDR3 DNA sequence: TGTGCCAGCACCGAGCAGGGGGGGGACACTGAAGCTTTCTTT.

The CDR3 nucleotides read TGTGCCATCGGTGGAACTAGGGGCGACGGGAATACAGATACGCAGTATTTT. Translation: CAIGGTRGDGNTDTQYF. The chain carries TRBV10-3 and TRBJ2-3; TRBD1 or TRBD2 may be the D gene (5 bases each). CDR3 length: 17 amino acids. Germline values: CDR1 ENHRY, CDR2 SYGVKD. V gave up 8 bases and J gave up 3 bases, with 24 bases separating them.

This clonotype appeared many times. The chain employs TRBV4-1 and TRBJ1-1; D perhaps matches TRBD1 (6 bases). The length of the CDR3 is 13 residues. The V end was cut by 3 bases, the J end by 1 base, with 6 bases between. Germline CDR1 reads MGHRA; CDR2 reads YSYEKL. In DNA form, the CDR3 reads TGCGCCAGCAGCCAGACAGGGAACACTGAAGCTTTCTTT. Its translation is CASSQTGNTEAFF.

This clonotype was detected ten times or more. The CDR3 nucleotides are TGCAGTGCCGGTCCGACCGGGCTCTCCTACAATGAGCAGTTCTTC. Translated: CSAGPTGLSYNEQFF. V gene TRBV20-1 combines with J gene TRBJ2-1; D remains ambiguous. The CDR3 runs to 15 residues. V was shortened by 6 bases and J by 0 bases, with 15 bases between the two germline ends. Germline V lookup: CDR1 DFQATT, CDR2 SNEGSKA (reference sequence).

In its sample, this clonotype was seen once. The V call is TRBV20-1, the J call TRBJ2-7; D is tentatively TRBD1 or TRBD2 (6 bases each). The tail of the sequence fits TRBJ2-5 better, so the J call may be wrong. CDR1 is DFQATT, CDR2 SNEGSKA, per germline (reference sequence). The CDR3 spans 13 residues. CDR3 protein: CKVGGGVRETQYF. The CDR3 bases are TGCAAAGTTGGGGGCGGGGTCCGAGAGACCCAGTACTTC.

The chain combines TRBV3-1 with TRBJ2-2; no firm D call. Germline V lookup: CDR1 LGHDT, CDR2 YNNKEL (reference sequence). The CDR3 runs to 15 residues. Trimming stripped 4 bases from V and 0 bases from J, with 9 bases between. In DNA form, the CDR3 reads TGTGCCAGCAGCCCCCGGCTACCGAACACCGGGGAGCTGTTTTTT. This gives the protein CASSPRLPNTGELFF.

A word on this clonotype: The junction does not match germline at one end; this may be a read error. This chain uses TRBV3-1 with TRBJ2-1; D may be TRBD1 (6 bases). The CDR3 contains 17 residues. Per germline, CDR1 LGHDT and CDR2 YNNKEL (reference sequence). DNA of the CDR3: TGTGCCAGCAGCCCTTTCAGGGGCCGTAGCTCCCACAATGAGCAGTTCTTC. Translating gives CASSPFRGRSSHNEQFF.

The rearrangement links TRBV7-3 to TRBJ2-3; 8 bases line up with TRBD2. The CDR3 totals 16 residues. Unmatched junction bases numbered 5, after V lost 0 bases and J lost 3 bases. The germline gives CDR1 SGHTA, CDR2 FQGTGA. The CDR3 spells CASSLTGGASTDTQYF. The CDR3 DNA reads as TGTGCCAGCAGCTTAACCGGGGGGGCGTCAACAGATACGCAGTATTTT.

As concerns this clonotype: A much more abundant neighbour one base away suggests this may be a read error. This rearrangement joins TRBV20-1 to TRBJ2-1, with D perhaps TRBD2 (6 bases). V gave up 3 bases and J gave up 5 bases, with 20 bases separating them. This CDR3 is 16 amino acids long. Germline CDR1 is DFQATT and CDR2 is SNEGSKA (reference sequence). As DNA, the CDR3 is TGCAGTGCTAGGGATTCCACCGGGGGTAACCACAATGAGCAGTTCTTC. Protein: CSARDSTGGNHNEQFF.